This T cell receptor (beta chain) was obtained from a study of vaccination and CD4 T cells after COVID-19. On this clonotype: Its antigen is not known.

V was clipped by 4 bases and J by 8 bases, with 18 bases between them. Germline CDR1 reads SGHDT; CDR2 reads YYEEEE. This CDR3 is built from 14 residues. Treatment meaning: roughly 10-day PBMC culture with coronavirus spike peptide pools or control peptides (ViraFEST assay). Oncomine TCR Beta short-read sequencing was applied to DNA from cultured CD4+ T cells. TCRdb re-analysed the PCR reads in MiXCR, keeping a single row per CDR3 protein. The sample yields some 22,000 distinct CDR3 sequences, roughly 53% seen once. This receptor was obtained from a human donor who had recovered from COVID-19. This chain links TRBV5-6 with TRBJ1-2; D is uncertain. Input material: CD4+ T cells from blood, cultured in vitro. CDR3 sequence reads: CASSPGPALYGYTF. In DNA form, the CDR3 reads TGTGCCAGCAGCCCCGGGCCTGCTCTTTACGGCTACACCTTC.